This entry is about one TCR beta chain. This clone is a singleton in its sample. There is no known antigen for this receptor. Base qualities are missing; no much larger clone stands one base away. These data come from a study of OX40 agonist ivuxolimab in advanced cancers. About the full investigation: Ivuxolimab was a fully human IgG2 agonistic monoclonal antibody targeting the costimulatory receptor OX40 (CD134). Intravenous ivuxolimab was administered to patients every 2 weeks at six dose levels: 0.01, 0.1, 0.3, 1.5, 3 and 10 mg/kg. Among the approximately 54 dose-escalation patients, about 20 had hepatocellular carcinoma, 15 or so melanoma, 9 renal cell carcinoma and 9 head and neck cancer. In the dose-escalation cohort, 82.7% of patients were male, and the mean age was 60 years with a range of roughly 23 to 90. Patients were allowed to have had prior anti-PD-1, anti-PD-L1 or anti-CTLA-4 therapy, and 30% to 50% of the dose-escalation patients had previously received checkpoint inhibitors. Partial responses were achieved by three dose-escalation patients, of whom one had hepatocellular carcinoma and two had cutaneous melanoma. Peripheral TCRbeta sequencing was intended to test whether TCR sequence diversity was altered and clonal T-cell expansion was caused by ivuxolimab. The monotherapy dose-escalation portion (N ≈ 50 patients) of the phase I ivuxolimab trial is reported in the paper. Study-wide conclusions, independent of this receptor: At doses of 0.1 to 3.0 mg/kg, clonal expansion of both CD4+ and CD8+ T cells in blood was seen between baseline and week 6. In partial responders in the 0.1-3.0 mg/kg groups, normalized peripheral clonal expansion was found to be among the lowest, especially among CD8+ T cells. Antigen specificity was not determined for the clonally expanded peripheral T cells. Low levels of normalized T-cell clonal expansion were also seen in some patients who did not respond. After ivuxolimab, CD8+ T cells had more expanded clones than CD4+ T cells on average.

Via the germline V gene, CDR1 is SGDLS and CDR2 YYNGEE. Reading from cysteine to phenylalanine, the CDR3 counts 18 amino acids. The entry retains the CDR3 DNA only, 54 bases that are in frame from base 1. At the junction V is shortened by 0 bases and J by 1 base; bases outside the gene matches: 8. The trial excluded patients who had a history of autoimmune disease or who were on systemic immunosuppression. In every dose cohort, peripheral blood was drawn for TCR sequencing at baseline, cycle 4 day 1, and cycle 7 day 1. Samples came from an open-label, multicenter, first-in-human phase I dose-escalation trial of ivuxolimab. Adults with locally advanced or metastatic head and neck squamous cell, hepatocellular, melanoma or renal cell carcinoma were enrolled in the trial. CD4+ and CD8+ T cells were sorted separately from peripheral blood before TCR sequencing. To sequence the TCRbeta CDR3 region, genomic DNA was isolated from the sorted cells. The immunoSEQ Assay was used for sequencing of TCRbeta CDR3 regions. TCRdb stores this immuneACCESS table with in-frame sequences only. Part of the clones is absent; in the studies checked, under half of the shortfall reflects unresolved V genes, and no reason is known for the rest. The sample has some 96,000 clones on record, around 91% of them singletons. In total, the top ten clones hold 0.15% to 0.2% of the sample.

The source material was CD4+ or CD8+ T cells sorted from blood, sampled in a trial of the OX40 agonist ivuxolimab. This sequence uses TRBV9 and TRBJ2-3; a stretch of 10 junction bases matches TRBD2. This receptor was identified in an adult with an advanced solid tumor such as melanoma, head and neck, liver or kidney cancer. CDR3 loop: CASSVAESLAGGTDTQYF. The nucleotides read TGTGCCAGCAGCGTAGCGGAGAGTCTAGCGGGAGGCACAGATACGCAGTATTTT.